The sample holds a few counts of the clone carrying this T cell receptor (beta chain). In TCRdb, the 5' RACE reads were re-called with MiXCR into one record per CDR3 protein. The repertoire holds approximately 170,000 distinct CDR3 sequences, with approximately 11% as singletons. With 2 bases removed from V and 2 bases from J, the gap between germline ends came to 11 bases. The CDR3 is 15 amino acids. Germline V gene lookup returns CDR1 ENHRY and CDR2 SYGVKD. The data belong to a study of T cells after yellow fever vaccination. Here the sequenced sample was CD8+ T cells sorted from PBMCs, taken 15 days after the yellow fever booster vaccination. The clonotype was recovered from a man aged 18 to 29 who received the YFV17D yellow fever vaccine. The chain carries TRBV10-3 and TRBJ2-3, with D unclear. The CDR3 is CAISERGTITDTQYF. Here the CDR3 DNA reads TGTGCCATCAGTGAGAGAGGAACCATCACAGATACGCAGTATTTT.